The 17 T cell receptor beta chains listed next were all sequenced from one sample in a study of cytomegalovirus exposure and HLA in healthy donors. The primer mix had 60 Vbeta and 13 Jbeta primers. Profiling relied on immunoSEQ multiplex PCR, and the TCRdb table lists in-frame clones only, not all of them. The table has some 180,000 clones, 79% seen once; the top ten hold approximately 4%. Specimen: PBMCs. The source is a woman aged 30 to 39 in good health and CMV-seropositive.

This chain connects TRBV18 to TRBJ1-1, with 7 bases fitting TRBD1. Germline CDR1 and CDR2: KGHSH and LQKENI. Trimming at V came to 3 bases and at J to 5 bases, leaving 6 bases not matched to a gene. CDR3 length: 14 residues. This chain's CDR3 is CASSPRGRGTEAFF. CDR3 in DNA: TGTGCCAGCTCACCGCGGGGCAGGGGGACTGAAGCTTTCTTT. Full variable domain (missing parts from reference TRBV18 and TRBJ1-1): NAGVMQNPRHLVRRRGQEARLRCSPMKGHSHVYWYRQLPEEGLKFMVYLQKENIIDESGMPKERFSAEFPKEGPSILRIQQVVRGDSAAYFCASSPRGRGTEAFFGQGTRLTVV.

V usage is TRBV11-3 and J usage is TRBJ2-1, with TRBD2 as a possible D gene (5 bases). V lost 2 bases, J lost 2 bases, and 7 bases lay in between. This CDR3 is built from 14 residues. The germline V gene has CDR1 SGHNT and CDR2 YENEEA. CDR3 sequence: CASSLREPYNEQFF. CDR3 DNA: TGTGCCAGCAGCTTAAGGGAGCCCTACAATGAGCAGTTCTTC.

The gene calls are TRBV29-1 and TRBJ2-2; 12 nucleotides match TRBD2. The CDR3 loop spans 15 amino acids. Germline CDR1 and CDR2: SQVTM and ANQGSEA. V lost 4 bases, J lost 5 bases, and 5 bases stayed unmatched. The DNA of the CDR3 is TGCAGCGTTGTTACCCTAGCGGGAGGGACCGGGGAGCTGTTTTTT. It yields the protein CSVVTLAGGTGELFF.

This clone was observed a few times. The genes are TRBV15 and TRBJ2-2, with TRBD2 matching over 7 bases. Germline CDR1 and CDR2: LNHNV and YYDKDF (reference sequence). J was trimmed by 0 bases and V by 1 base; bases with no gene match: 8. This CDR3 has 18 amino acids. CDR3 amino acids: CATSRGGHRGANTGELFF. CDR3 in DNA: TGTGCCACCAGCAGAGGCGGACACCGGGGGGCGAACACCGGGGAGCTGTTTTTT. The full variable domain, its missing parts supplied by reference TRBV15 and TRBJ2-2, is DAMVIQNPRYQVTQFGKPVTLSCSQTLNHNVMYWYQQKSSQAPKLLFHYYDKDFNNEADTPDNFQSRRPNTSFCFLDIRSPGLGDTAMYLCATSRGGHRGANTGELFFGEGSRLTVL.

J is TRBJ2-3 and V is TRBV5-1, with 11 bases lining up with TRBD2. V dropped 0 bases and J dropped 6; count of bases not matched to a gene: 12. This CDR3 contains 18 residues. Germline V gene lookup returns CDR1 SGHRS and CDR2 YFSETQ. The CDR3: CASSLAVSSGRSPDTQYF. As DNA, the CDR3 is TGCGCCAGCAGCTTGGCGGTGTCTAGCGGGAGGTCGCCGGATACGCAGTATTTT.

The CDR3 nucleotides are TGTGCCAGCAGCACTCGGGGGGCCGTAAACATTCAGTACTTC. This gives the protein CASSTRGAVNIQYF. V gene TRBV11-2 combines with J gene TRBJ2-4; D is perhaps TRBD2 (7 bases). CDR3 length: 14 residues. The ends were cut back, 5 bases at V and 6 bases at J, with 14 bases in the middle. Germline values: CDR1 SGHAT, CDR2 FQNNGV.

V usage is TRBV6-5 and J usage is TRBJ1-1; 7 bases align to TRBD1. After removal of 6 bases from V and 5 bases from J, the junction contained 9 bases not matched to a gene. Germline values: CDR1 MNHEY, CDR2 SVGAGI. The CDR3 covers 14 residues. The CDR3 nucleotides read TGTGCCAGCAGAGCAGGGGGAAGTGGGACTGAAGCTTTCTTT. Residues: CASRAGGSGTEAFF.

The rearrangement uses TRBV27 and TRBJ2-1; 8 bases are shared with TRBD2. V trimming: 6 bases; J trimming: 8 bases; junction bases outside the gene matches: 9. The CDR3 is 14 residues long. Germline V gives CDR1 MNHEY, CDR2 SMNVEV (reference sequence). In DNA form, the CDR3 reads TGTGCCAGCAGCTTCGGGGGGGGACGATATGAGCAGTTCTTC. Translated: CASSFGGGRYEQFF.

This sequence joins TRBV12-5 and TRBJ2-3; D possibly corresponds to TRBD1 (6 bases). The V end was cut by 6 bases, the J end by 3 bases, with 13 bases between. The CDR3 length is 14 residues. Germline V gene sequence: CDR1 LGHNT, CDR2 FRNRAP. The CDR3 protein is CASGPGHPTDTQYF. CDR3 in DNA: TGTGCTAGTGGACCGGGACATCCGACAGATACGCAGTATTTT. Filled out from reference TRBV12-5 and TRBJ2-3, the complete variable domain reads DARVTQTPRHKVTEMGQEVTMRCQPILGHNTVFWYRQTMMQGLELLAYFRNRAPLDDSGMPKDRFSAEMPDATLATLKIQPSEPRDSAVYFCASGPGHPTDTQYFGPGTRLTVL.

The V and J genes are TRBV11-2 and TRBJ1-1; possibly TRBD1 for D (6 bases). CDR3 length: 16 amino acids. Per germline, CDR1 SGHAT and CDR2 FQNNGV. Trimming cost V 3 bases and J 5 bases, with 19 bases left between them. CDR3 sequence: CASSFYRVRGYTEAFF. CDR3 sequence (DNA): TGTGCCAGCAGCTTTTACAGGGTAAGAGGATATACTGAAGCTTTCTTT.

The rearrangement uses TRBV6-1 and TRBJ1-5; 7 bases agree with TRBD1. Germline V gene data show CDR1 as MNHNS and CDR2 as SASEGT. With V trimmed by 3 bases and J by 6 bases, 11 bases remained unmatched. This CDR3 is built from 16 residues. CDR3 nucleotides: TGTGCCAGCAGTGATGTCGTGGAGGGGGCGAGTCAGCCCCAGCATTTT. Protein sequence: CASSDVVEGASQPQHF.

The chain carries TRBV27 and TRBJ2-7, with a tentative D call TRBD1 (6 bases). Per the germline V gene, CDR1 is MNHEY and CDR2 is SMNVEV (reference sequence). The CDR3 has 13 residues. Trimming cost V 0 bases and J 6 bases, with 9 bases left between them. The CDR3 nucleotides read TGTGCCAGCAGTTTATCGGACAGAGGCGAGCAGTACTTC. Translation gives CASSLSDRGEQYF.

The V call is TRBV29-1, the J call TRBJ1-1; 7 bases are a match to TRBD1. Germline CDR1 and CDR2: SQVTM and ANQGSEA. The CDR3 runs to 14 residues. The V segment lost 3 bases and the J segment 2 bases; nucleotides outside the gene matches: 6. As DNA, the CDR3 is TGCAGCGTTGATGGGCAGGGGGTTAACACTGAAGCTTTCTTT. It codes for CSVDGQGVNTEAFF.

The chain has TRBV7-6 and TRBJ1-2; possible D gene TRBD1, 6 bases. In germline, CDR1 is SGHVS, CDR2 FNYEAQ. The germline V and J ends were trimmed by 4 bases and 9 bases, with 21 bases remaining between them. This CDR3 comprises 15 residues. CDR3 sequence (DNA): TGTGCCAGCAGCTCAAGGATACAGGGAGACGGGAGCTACACCTTC. As protein: CASSSRIQGDGSYTF.

This chain connects TRBV18 to TRBJ1-3; a weak D match, TRBD1 (5 bases). The V and J ends lost 3 bases and 0 bases respectively, with 18 bases between them. The CDR3 covers 18 residues. The germline CDR1 and CDR2 sequences are KGHSH and LQKENI. The DNA of the CDR3 is TGTGCCAGCTCACCTCGGGACTCCGTAGCGATCTCTGGAAACACCATATATTTT. Translation gives CASSPRDSVAISGNTIYF.

The V gene is TRBV28, the J gene TRBJ1-2; possibly TRBD1 for D (6 bases). The ends were cut back, 5 bases at V and 8 bases at J, with 15 bases in the middle. CDR3 length: 13 amino acids. Germline CDR1 reads MDHEN; CDR2 reads SYDVKM. The CDR3 region is CASSRTGKGGYTF. In nucleotides, the CDR3 is TGTGCCAGCAGTCGTACAGGGAAAGGAGGCTACACCTTC.

The gene calls are TRBV27 and TRBJ2-1; 15 bases line up with TRBD2. CDR1 and CDR2 (germline): MNHEY, SMNVEV (reference sequence). V was pared by 2 bases and J by 11 bases, with 1 base of the junction left unmatched. The CDR3 has 14 residues. The CDR3 coding sequence is TGTGCCAGCAGTTTAGGGACTAGCGGGGGGAAGCAGTTCTTC. This encodes CASSLGTSGGKQFF.